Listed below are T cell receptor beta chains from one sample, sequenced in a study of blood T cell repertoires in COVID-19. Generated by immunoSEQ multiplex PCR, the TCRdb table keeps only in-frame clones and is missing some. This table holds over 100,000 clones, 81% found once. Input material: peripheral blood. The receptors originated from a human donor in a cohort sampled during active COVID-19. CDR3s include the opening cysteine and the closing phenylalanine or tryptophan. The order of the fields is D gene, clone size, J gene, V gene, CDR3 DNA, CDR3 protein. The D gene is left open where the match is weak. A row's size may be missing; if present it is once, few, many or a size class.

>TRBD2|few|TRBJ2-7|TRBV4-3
TGCGCCAGCAGCCAAGACGTAGCGGGGGGCTCCTACGAGCAGTACTTC
CASSQDVAGGSYEQYF
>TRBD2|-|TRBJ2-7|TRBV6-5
TGTGCCAGCAGTTTCGGGAGCGGGAGTGAAGAGCAGTACTTC
CASSFGSGSEEQYF
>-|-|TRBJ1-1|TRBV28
TGTGCCAGCAGTATCCAGGGCTTTGGCACTGAAGCTTTCTTT
CASSIQGFGTEAFF
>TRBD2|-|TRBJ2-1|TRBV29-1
TGCAGCGTGTGGACTAGCGGGAGTATCAATGAGCAGTTCTTC
CSVWTSGSINEQFF
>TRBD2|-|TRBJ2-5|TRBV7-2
TGTGCCAGCAGCTCAAAGCGGGGGGTGGAGACCCAGTACTTC
CASSSKRGVETQYF
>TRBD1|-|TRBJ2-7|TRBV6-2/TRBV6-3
TGTGCCAGCAGTTCCCCCAGGGGGCTGCTATTCTACGAGCAGTACTTC
CASSSPRGLLFYEQYF
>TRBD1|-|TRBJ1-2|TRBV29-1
TGCAGCGTTGAAGTTTGGCGGAGAAATGTACAGGGGTCCAACTATGGCTACACCTTC
CSVEVWRRNVQGSNYGYTF
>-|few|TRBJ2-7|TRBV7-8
TGTGCCAGCAGCTTAGAACCTAGGAGCTCCTACGAGCAGTACTTC
CASSLEPRSSYEQYF
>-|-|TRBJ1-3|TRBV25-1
TGTGCCACCCGAAGGGACTCCATATATTTT
CATRRDSIYF
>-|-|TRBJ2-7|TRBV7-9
TGTGCCAGCAGGGCAGCAGGTTTCTCCTACGAGCAGTACTTC
CASRAAGFSYEQYF
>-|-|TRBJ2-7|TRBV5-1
TGCGCCAGCAGCCTCTTAGCGGAGGGGGCCGTGGAGCAGTACTTC
CASSLLAEGAVEQYF
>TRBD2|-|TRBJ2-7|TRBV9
TGTGCCAGCAGCGTATCGGCGGGGGTCTCCTACGAGCAGTACTTC
CASSVSAGVSYEQYF
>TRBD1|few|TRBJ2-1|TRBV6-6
TGTGCCAGCAGTACCCCCCGGGACAGGGGGCTCAATGAGCAGTTCTTC
CASSTPRDRGLNEQFF
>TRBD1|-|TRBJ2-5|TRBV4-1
TGCGCCAGCAGCCAAAGGAAGACCGGGACAGCGATACAAGAGACCCAGTACTTC
CASSQRKTGTAIQETQYF
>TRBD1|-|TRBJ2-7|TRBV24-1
TGTGCCACCACCGGGACAGCCTACGAGCAGTACTTC
CATTGTAYEQYF